These 28 T cell receptor beta chains were sequenced from one sample in a study of blood T cell repertoires in COVID-19. This table comes from immunoSEQ multiplex PCR, and its TCRdb copy is limited to in-frame clones, with some not included. The table has around 260,000 clones, roughly 85% seen once; the top ten hold 4.3%. Sequencing input: PBMCs or T cells enriched from blood (not recorded which). The receptors stem from a woman aged 25-40 years who had recovered from COVID-19.

This rearrangement joins TRBV12-3 or TRBV12-4 to TRBJ1-2, with 7 nucleotides matching TRBD1. CDR3 size: 13 residues. Trimming cost V 10 bases and J 4 bases; bases outside gene matches: 9. This CDR3 reads CATQVGTAYGYTF. For the CDR3, the DNA is TGTGCCACCCAGGTCGGGACAGCCTATGGCTACACCTTC.

The rearrangement joins TRBV3-1 (or the pseudogene TRBV3-2) to TRBJ2-2; 10 bases agree with TRBD2. The junction had 9 bases not matched to a gene; V was cut back by 6 bases and J by 5 bases. Germline V gene sequence: CDR1 LGHDT, CDR2 YNNKEL (reference sequence). The CDR3 consists of 16 residues. The CDR3 protein is CASSPYSGGTTGELFF. In DNA form, the CDR3 reads TGTGCCAGCAGTCCCTATAGCGGGGGGACTACCGGGGAGCTGTTTTTT.

The J gene is TRBJ2-5, the V gene TRBV6-5; D gene uncertain. This CDR3 comprises 13 residues. V was shortened by 6 bases and J by 2 bases, with 10 bases between the two germline ends. CDR1 is MNHEY and CDR2 is SVGAGI in the germline V gene. This chain's CDR3 is CASSPLIQETQYF. Here the CDR3 DNA reads TGTGCCAGCAGCCCCTTAATACAAGAGACCCAGTACTTC.

This chain connects TRBV30 to TRBJ1-6, with a tentative D call TRBD1 (6 bases). Germline V gene lookup returns CDR1 GTSNPN and CDR2 SVGIG (reference sequence). This CDR3 is built from 12 residues. Trimming stripped 5 bases from V and 11 bases from J, with 13 bases between. The CDR3 region has the DNA TGTGCCTGGGGACAGACCGGGGCACCCCTCCACTTT. It specifies CAWGQTGAPLHF.

The chain is built from TRBV7-9 and TRBJ1-4; TRBD1 agrees at 8 bases. The J segment lost 8 bases and the V segment lost 4 bases, leaving 9 bases of the junction unmatched. This CDR3 region has 15 residues. CDR1 is SEHNR and CDR2 is FQNEAQ in the germline V gene (reference sequence). CDR3: CASSSDRAGDEKLFF. In DNA, the CDR3 is TGTGCCAGCAGCTCGGACAGGGCGGGGGACGAAAAACTGTTTTTT.

Written as DNA, the CDR3 is TGTGCCAGCAGCACCCAGGGGCTATATAATTCACCCCTCCACTTT. Protein sequence: CASSTQGLYNSPLHF. The rearrangement joins TRBV28 to TRBJ1-6; D is perhaps TRBD1 (6 bases). In germline, CDR1 is MDHEN, CDR2 SYDVKM. V dropped 6 bases and J dropped 4 bases, with 13 bases sitting between them. This CDR3 is 15 amino acids long. Combining the CDR3 with reference TRBV28 and TRBJ1-6 gives the whole variable domain DVKVTQSSRYLVKRTGEKVFLECVQDMDHENMFWYRQDPGLGLRLIYFSYDVKMKEKGDIPEGYSVSREKKERFSLILESASTNQTSMYLCASSTQGLYNSPLHFGNGTRLTVT.

Details on this clone: At one boundary the junction diverges from the germline segment, which might be a read error. J is TRBJ2-5 and V is TRBV25-1; D perhaps matches TRBD1 (8 bases). The CDR3 runs to 16 residues. The germline CDR1 and CDR2 sequences are MGHDK and SYGVNS. CDR3 bases: TGTGCCAGCAGTGCCCCGGGGGGACAGGCCCAAGGGACCCAGTACTTC. Translated: CASSAPGGQAQGTQYF.

The rearrangement uses TRBV12-3 or TRBV12-4 and TRBJ2-7, with D unresolved. The CDR3 spans 13 residues. The V end lost 6 bases, the J end lost 6 bases, and 15 bases lay between the germline ends. CDR3 loop: CASRTRHIREQYF. The DNA for the CDR3 is TGTGCCAGCAGAACCAGACATATTCGCGAGCAGTACTTC.

V usage is TRBV3-1 (or the pseudogene TRBV3-2) and J usage is TRBJ2-3, with 7 bases fitting TRBD2. The CDR3 is 14 residues long. The J segment lost 5 bases and the V segment lost 1 base, leaving 3 bases of the junction unmatched. The germline V gene has CDR1 LGHDT and CDR2 YNNKEL (reference sequence). The CDR3 loop reads CASSQARELDTQYF. CDR3 sequence (DNA): TGTGCCAGCAGCCAAGCGCGGGAGTTAGATACGCAGTATTTT.

The chain carries TRBV7-9 and TRBJ1-1; 9 bases are shared with TRBD1. The CDR3 is made up of 19 amino acids. CDR1 is SEHNR and CDR2 is FQNEAQ in the germline V gene (reference sequence). The V and J ends lost 8 bases and 0 bases, in that order; junction bases with no gene match: 19. CDR3 in DNA: TGTGCCAGCTTAAGAGAGGTGCGGACAGGGGACCCAATGAACACTGAAGCTTTCTTT. Encoded protein: CASLREVRTGDPMNTEAFF.

The V gene is TRBV2, the J gene TRBJ2-4; 9 positions match TRBD1. J was trimmed by 6 bases and V by 1 base; bases with no gene match: 1. Looked up from germline, CDR1 is SNHLY and CDR2 is FYNNEI. This CDR3 has 14 residues. Written as DNA, the CDR3 is TGTGCCAGCAGTGAAGAGGGACAGGGAAACATTCAGTACTTC. Residues: CASSEEGQGNIQYF. Full variable domain (rest looked up from reference TRBV2 and TRBJ2-4): EPEVTQTPSHQVTQMGQEVILRCVPISNHLYFYWYRQILGQKVEFLVSFYNNEISEKSEIFDDQFSVERPDGSNFTLKIRSTKLEDSAMYFCASSEEGQGNIQYFGAGTRLSVL.

The rearrangement links TRBV2 to TRBJ1-5; 9 nucleotides line up with TRBD1. CDR1 SNHLY and CDR2 FYNNEI come from the germline V gene. The CDR3 runs 15 residues. The trim removed 6 bases at V and 6 bases at J, leaving 9 bases unmatched. CDR3 sequence: CASRTTGGAVQPQHF. DNA of the CDR3: TGTGCCAGCAGAACCACAGGGGGCGCGGTTCAGCCCCAGCATTTT.

The chain joins TRBV27 to TRBJ2-1, with 12 bases that match TRBD2. CDR3 size: 19 residues. The germline V gene encodes CDR1 MNHEY and CDR2 SMNVEV (reference sequence). V was clipped by 7 bases and J by 3 bases; unmatched bases: 16. The CDR3 sequence is CASTPRSTSGSLRYNEQFF. The CDR3 region has the DNA TGTGCCAGCACACCCAGGTCGACTAGCGGGAGTCTACGCTACAATGAGCAGTTCTTC.

This clone was counted between two and nine times. CDR3 in amino acids: CASSDSRAGSQPQHF. The CDR3 nucleotides are TGTGCCAGCAGTGATAGTCGTGCAGGGTCTCAGCCCCAGCATTTT. The V call is TRBV6-1, the J call TRBJ1-5, with a weak D call TRBD1 (5 bases). V was shortened by 3 bases and J by 6 bases, with 15 bases between the two germline ends. This CDR3 is 15 amino acids long. Germline CDR1 MNHNS, CDR2 SASEGT.

The chain carries TRBV18 and TRBJ1-2, with 7 bases lining up with TRBD1. Trimming at V came to 2 bases and at J to 5 bases, leaving 5 bases not matched to a gene. The CDR3 has 14 amino acids. CDR1 is KGHSH and CDR2 is LQKENI in the germline V gene. The CDR3 region is CASSPTGTAYGYTF. The CDR3 region has the DNA TGTGCCAGCTCACCAACAGGGACAGCTTATGGCTACACCTTC.

This clone was seen a handful of times. V gene TRBV5-1 combines with J gene TRBJ2-3; no clear D. The V gene lost 0 bases and the J gene lost 2 bases, with 13 bases spanning the gap. From germline, CDR1 is SGHRS and CDR2 YFSETQ. This CDR3 comprises 16 residues. In DNA, the CDR3 is TGCGCCAGCAGCTTGGGGGCTATGGCCATCACAGATACGCAGTATTTT. It is translated as CASSLGAMAITDTQYF.

The rearrangement uses TRBV10-2 and TRBJ1-1, with a weak D call TRBD1 (5 bases). The germline gives CDR1 WSHSY, CDR2 SAAADI. The CDR3 is 13 residues long. V was pared by 6 bases and J by 3 bases, with 11 bases between. CDR3 sequence: CASSIQDYTEAFF. CDR3 nucleotide sequence: TGCGCCAGCAGCATACAGGATTACACTGAAGCTTTCTTT.

This rearrangement joins TRBV28 to TRBJ1-5; D is unresolved. CDR3 length: 13 residues. V was trimmed by 5 bases and J by 7 bases, leaving 12 bases between them. Germline CDR1 MDHEN, CDR2 SYDVKM. For the CDR3, the DNA is TGTGCCAGCAGTCCTATCGGAGGACAGCCCCAGCATTTT. Amino acid sequence: CASSPIGGQPQHF.

The chain joins TRBV5-6 to TRBJ2-1; 8 bases fit TRBD1. Germline V CDR1 and CDR2: SGHDT, YYEEEE. This CDR3 comprises 17 residues. V gave up 0 bases and J gave up 3 bases; unmatched junction bases: 8. The CDR3 spells CASSLGEQTGDYNEQFF. Here the CDR3 DNA reads TGTGCCAGCAGCTTGGGCGAACAGACAGGGGACTACAATGAGCAGTTCTTC.

The chain joins TRBV19 to TRBJ1-2; possibly TRBD1 for D (6 bases). V lost 9 bases to trimming and J lost 0 bases, with 20 bases between them. The CDR3 contains 16 residues. Germline V gives CDR1 LNHDA, CDR2 SQIVND (reference sequence). CDR3 protein: CASTQDTGLANYGYTF. The CDR3, as DNA: TGTGCCAGCACCCAAGACACAGGGTTAGCTAACTATGGCTACACCTTC.

The chain is built from TRBV11-1 and TRBJ2-7, with 8 bases matching TRBD1. V lost 1 base and J lost 0; bases outside the gene matches: 5. This CDR3 spans 16 amino acids. Germline V gene lookup returns CDR1 SGHAT and CDR2 FQDESV (reference sequence). The CDR3 coding sequence is TGTGCCAGCAGCTTAGACCCCGGGACAGGCTCCTACGAGCAGTACTTC. Translating gives CASSLDPGTGSYEQYF.

Concerning this clone itself: The sample carries other DNA sequences with the same CDR3. This chain uses TRBV6-5 with TRBJ1-1; 8 bases are a match to TRBD1. The CDR3 totals 13 residues. Unmatched junction bases numbered 3, after V lost 5 bases and J lost 4 bases. CDR1 MNHEY and CDR2 SVGAGI come from the germline V gene. CDR3 in amino acids: CASSPTGVTEAFF. The CDR3 DNA reads TGTGCCAGCAGTCCGACAGGGGTCACTGAAGCTTTCTTT.

The chain recombines TRBV6-2 or TRBV6-3 with TRBJ2-3; the D gene is possibly TRBD2 (5 bases). Per the germline V gene, CDR1 is MNHEY and CDR2 is SVGEGT. The CDR3 is 14 residues long. With 5 bases removed from V and 2 bases from J, the gap between germline ends came to 11 bases. CDR3 nucleotide sequence: TGTGCCAGCAGTCTCGAGGGTCCCACAGATACGCAGTATTTT. This gives the protein CASSLEGPTDTQYF.

V and J are TRBV11-2 and TRBJ1-5; possibly TRBD1 for D (5 bases). Germline values: CDR1 SGHAT, CDR2 FQNNGV. The V and J ends lost 5 bases and 0 bases respectively, with 17 bases between them. This CDR3 spans 17 amino acids. CDR3 sequence reads: CASSHHGHRNSNQPQHF. Written as DNA, the CDR3 is TGTGCCAGCAGCCATCACGGACACCGAAATAGCAATCAGCCCCAGCATTTT.

J is TRBJ1-5 and V is TRBV3-1 (or the pseudogene TRBV3-2), with D possibly TRBD1 on 5 matching bases. This CDR3 contains 14 residues. V lost 0 bases and J lost 6, with 9 bases in between. Germline V CDR1 and CDR2: LGHDT, YNNKEL (reference sequence). CDR3 coding DNA: TGTGCCAGCAGCCAAGAGGGGCGGGGTCAGCCCCAGCATTTT. Translating gives CASSQEGRGQPQHF.

V gene TRBV11-2 combines with J gene TRBJ2-1; possibly TRBD2 for D (6 bases). Trimming cost V 4 bases and J 1 base, with 20 bases left between them. CDR1 and CDR2 (germline): SGHAT, FQNNGV. CDR3 length equals 18 residues. CDR3 DNA: TGTGCCAGCAGCTACTTAAGATCCGGGGGACGATCCTACAATGAGCAGTTCTTC. It translates to CASSYLRSGGRSYNEQFF.

This clone is a singleton in its sample. CDR3 region: CASTQGNSYEQYF. The CDR3 region has the DNA TGTGCCAGTACTCAGGGAAACTCCTACGAGCAGTACTTC. V is TRBV19 and J is TRBJ2-7; a possible D gene is TRBD1 (5 bases). Germline assignment: CDR1 LNHDA and CDR2 SQIVND (reference sequence). The CDR3 length is 13 residues. V lost 7 bases to trimming and J lost 0 bases, with 10 bases between them. The full variable domain, with the rest looked up from reference TRBV19 and TRBJ2-7, is DGGITQSPKYLFRKEGQNVTLSCEQNLNHDAMYWYRQDPGQGLRLIYYSQIVNDFQKGDIAEGYSVSREKKESFPLTVTSAQKNPTAFYLCASTQGNSYEQYFGPGTRLTVT.

This clone was counted between two and nine times. The chain carries TRBV6-1 and TRBJ1-3; D remains unclear. This CDR3 has 15 residues. V was shortened by 2 bases and J by 0 bases, with 8 bases between the two germline ends. CDR1 MNHNS and CDR2 SASEGT come from the germline V gene. This chain's CDR3 is CASSEWHSSGNTIYF. The CDR3, as DNA: TGTGCCAGCAGTGAATGGCACAGCTCTGGAAACACCATATATTTT.